Listed here is a single T cell receptor (beta chain). This clone was seen only once. Its antigen specificity is not known. One base away there is no much larger clone; base qualities are not given. This record comes from a study of T cell repertoires in ileal Crohn's disease (dated by TCRdb to between 2018 and 2021). About the study as a whole: At the time of surgery, around a third of patients were active smokers, and the median duration of disease was roughly 8.3 years. Every patient underwent surgery because of a complication, which was stricturing disease in around 60% and penetrating disease in roughly 39%. Postoperative therapy was given to about half of the patients, with thiopurines administered to some 10 patients and anti-TNF agents administered to 15 to 20 patients. TCR repertoire analysis was performed in about 59 Crohn's disease patients drawn from a prospective multicentre cohort. The study was conducted in parallel with a multicentre cohort built to find predictors of early endoscopic recurrence after ileocolonic resection. Endoscopic postoperative recurrence was defined as a Rutgeerts score above i0. The study sequenced 171 mucosal samples from 57 patients, taken at several locations on the surgical specimen and at postoperative endoscopy.

Adults with ileal or ileocolonic Crohn's disease for whom ileocolonic resection was indicated were considered eligible. Whole ileal mucosal biopsies were stored frozen at -80°C before DNA extraction. Genomic DNA was isolated from frozen whole biopsies using a TRizol-based method, and the DNA was quantified with a NanoDrop 2000 spectrophotometer. Beyond this particular receptor, the publication reports: A significantly higher proportion of clonal expansions was observed in active smokers at surgery than in non-smokers (roughly 24% vs 19%, p=0.02). Mucosal CD4 and CD8 T cells were sorted and sequenced only in a subgroup of patients, whose size was not stated. Compared with CD4 T cells, sorted CD8 T cells contained more high-frequency clones, which suggests that the mucosal expansions were mostly CD8. Higher high-frequency clone percentages at surgery were associated with endoscopic recurrence; all patients with clonality above 26.8% (18/57) had recurrence.

Around 0.45 micrograms of biopsy DNA per sample were submitted for commercial TCRB immunosequencing. Adaptive Biotechnology amplified CDR3 regions from genomic DNA with a two-step multiplex PCR that controlled for amplification bias. Primers covering every V and J gene segment were used in the first PCR, while barcodes and Illumina adapters were added in the second PCR. CDR3 libraries were sequenced on an Illumina instrument. The paper's processing steps were these. Analysis combined the vendor-provided pipelines with custom analysis of raw data in R/Bioconductor under R version 3.3.0. Clonality, ranging from 0 to 1, was calculated as the inverse of the normalised Shannon entropy of all productive clones. High-frequency clones were defined as the share of the repertoire occupied by the top 100 clones, with only clones passing a 95% confidence test being retained. Repertoire diversity was measured with the Simpson index, and overlap between samples was measured with the Morisita-Horn index. TCRdb limited this immuneACCESS table to in-frame rearrangements with V and J called. A share of clones is missing; checked studies link under half to unresolved V genes, and the rest is unexplained. For V, J and clone size, that table is used; D and trimming come from the DNA. Here the sample has 5,500 to 7,000 clones; roughly 80% occur a single time. The ten largest clones take up roughly 14% of the sample.

The germline ends are 17 bases apart after V is trimmed by 6 bases and J by 3 bases. For CDR1 and CDR2, the germline V gene lists MGHRA and YSYEKL. CDR3 length: 15 amino acids, cysteine to phenylalanine. The kept DNA is CDR3 alone, 45 bases in frame from the first base. This clonotype was sampled from an adult with Crohn's disease. The sample consisted of ileal tissue. The V gene is TRBV4-1 and the J gene is TRBJ1-2, with the D gene not confidently named. The CDR3 region: CASSPVADTYYGYTF. Read as DNA, the sequence is TGCGCCAGCAGTCCGGTGGCTGACACTTACTATGGCTACACCTTC.